This TCR beta chain was sequenced for a study of T cells after yellow fever vaccination. Study information: SMART-Seq v4 Ultra Low Input served to prepare low-cell-number fractions. General observations from the study: Abundant clonotypes from the bulk population could contaminate FACS-sorted repertoires. After the booster, nearly 98% of CD4 and roughly nine tenths of CD8 primary-response clones were re-detected.

This clonotype was counted many times. As yet, its antigen is unknown. The 5'RACE template-switching step produced TCR cDNA and added a universal primer site and UMIs. MiXCR, applied by TCRdb to the 5' RACE reads, yields one record per CDR3 protein. The sample has a few hundred thousand distinct CDR3 sequences, 3.6% seen once. This CDR3 has 15 residues. Germline trimming cut 3 bases from V and 7 bases from J; bases unmatched to any gene: 5. This specimen was PBMCs, taken on the day of the yellow fever booster vaccination. This chain connects TRBV12-3 or TRBV12-4 to TRBJ2-1, with 11 positions matching TRBD2. This receptor was identified in a man between 18 and 29 years old who received the YFV17D yellow fever vaccine. The CDR3 region is CASSFLAGGENEQFF. CDR3 nucleotides: TGTGCCAGCAGTTTCCTAGCGGGGGGAGAGAATGAGCAGTTCTTC.